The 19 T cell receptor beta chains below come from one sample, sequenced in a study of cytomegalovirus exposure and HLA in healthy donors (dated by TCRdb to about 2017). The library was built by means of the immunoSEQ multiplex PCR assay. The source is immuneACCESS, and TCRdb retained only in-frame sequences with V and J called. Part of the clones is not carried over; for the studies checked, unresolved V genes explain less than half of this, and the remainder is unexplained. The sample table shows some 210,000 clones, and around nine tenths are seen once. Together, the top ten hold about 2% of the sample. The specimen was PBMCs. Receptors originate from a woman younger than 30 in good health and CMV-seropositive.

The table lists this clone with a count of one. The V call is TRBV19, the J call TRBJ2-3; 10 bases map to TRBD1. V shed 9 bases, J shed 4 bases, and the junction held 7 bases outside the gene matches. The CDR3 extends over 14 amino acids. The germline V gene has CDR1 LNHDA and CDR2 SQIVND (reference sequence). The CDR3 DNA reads TGTGCCAGCTCGGGACAGGGGTCTCCAGATACGCAGTATTTT. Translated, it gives CASSGQGSPDTQYF.

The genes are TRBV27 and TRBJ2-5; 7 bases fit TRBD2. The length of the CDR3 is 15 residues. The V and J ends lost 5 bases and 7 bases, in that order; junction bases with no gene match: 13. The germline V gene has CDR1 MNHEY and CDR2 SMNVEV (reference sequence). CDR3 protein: CASSPDRAPGGTQYF. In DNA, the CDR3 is TGTGCCAGCAGTCCCGACCGGGCCCCGGGAGGGACCCAGTACTTC.

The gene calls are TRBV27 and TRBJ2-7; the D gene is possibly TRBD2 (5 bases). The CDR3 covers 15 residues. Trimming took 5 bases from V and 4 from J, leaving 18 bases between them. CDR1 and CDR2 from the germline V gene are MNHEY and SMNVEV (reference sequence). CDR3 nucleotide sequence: TGTGCCAGCAGTCCTCTAGGAGGCGCGATTTACGAGCAGTACTTC. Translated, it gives CASSPLGGAIYEQYF.

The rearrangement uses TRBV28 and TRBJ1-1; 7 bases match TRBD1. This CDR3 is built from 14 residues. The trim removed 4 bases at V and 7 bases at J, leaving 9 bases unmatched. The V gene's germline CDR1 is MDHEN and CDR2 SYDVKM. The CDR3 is CASSSGSHRGEAFF. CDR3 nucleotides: TGTGCCAGCAGTTCCGGCAGCCACAGGGGTGAAGCTTTCTTT.

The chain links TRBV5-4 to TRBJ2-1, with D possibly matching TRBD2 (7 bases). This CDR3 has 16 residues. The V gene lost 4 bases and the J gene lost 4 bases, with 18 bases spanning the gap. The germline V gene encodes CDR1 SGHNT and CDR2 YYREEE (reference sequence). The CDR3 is CASSLGGSGLYNEQFF. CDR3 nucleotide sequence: TGTGCCAGCAGCCTAGGGGGTAGCGGGCTGTACAATGAGCAGTTCTTC.

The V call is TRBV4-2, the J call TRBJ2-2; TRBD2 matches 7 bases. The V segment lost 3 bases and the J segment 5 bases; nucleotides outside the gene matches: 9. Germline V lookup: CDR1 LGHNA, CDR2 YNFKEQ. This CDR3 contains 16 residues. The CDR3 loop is CASSQGWLAATGELFF. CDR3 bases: TGTGCCAGCAGCCAGGGGTGGCTAGCGGCGACCGGGGAGCTGTTTTTT.

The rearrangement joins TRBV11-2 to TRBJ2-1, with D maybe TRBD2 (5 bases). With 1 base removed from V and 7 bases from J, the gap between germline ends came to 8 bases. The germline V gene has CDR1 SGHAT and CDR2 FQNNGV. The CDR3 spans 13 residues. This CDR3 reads CASSLAPGNEQFF. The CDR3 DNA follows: TGTGCCAGCAGCTTAGCCCCGGGGAATGAGCAGTTCTTC.

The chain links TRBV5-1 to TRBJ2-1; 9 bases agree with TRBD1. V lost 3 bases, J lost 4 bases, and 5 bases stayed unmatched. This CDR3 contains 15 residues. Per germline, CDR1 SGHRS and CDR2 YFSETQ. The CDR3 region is CASSSGTGSYNEQFF. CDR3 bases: TGCGCCAGCAGCTCTGGGACAGGGAGTTACAATGAGCAGTTCTTC. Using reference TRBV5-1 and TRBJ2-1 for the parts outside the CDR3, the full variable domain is KAGVTQTPRYLIKTRGQQVTLSCSPISGHRSVSWYQQTPGQGLQFLFEYFSETQRNKGNFPGRFSGRQFSNSRSEMNVSTLELGDSALYLCASSSGTGSYNEQFFGPGTRLTVL.

This CDR3 reads CASGRGTDTQYF. CDR3 sequence (DNA): TGTGCCAGCGGCCGGGGCACAGATACGCAGTATTTT. V usage is TRBV27 and J usage is TRBJ2-3; D not resolved. This CDR3 is 12 amino acids long. Germline lookup yields CDR1 MNHEY and CDR2 SMNVEV (reference sequence). V was trimmed by 8 bases and J by 1 base, leaving 7 bases between them.

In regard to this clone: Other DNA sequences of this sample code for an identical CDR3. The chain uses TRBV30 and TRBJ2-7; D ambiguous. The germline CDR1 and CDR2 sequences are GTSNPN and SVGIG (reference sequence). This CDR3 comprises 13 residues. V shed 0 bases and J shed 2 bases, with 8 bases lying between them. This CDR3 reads CAWSVQGAYEQYF. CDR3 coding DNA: TGTGCCTGGAGTGTTCAAGGAGCCTACGAGCAGTACTTC.

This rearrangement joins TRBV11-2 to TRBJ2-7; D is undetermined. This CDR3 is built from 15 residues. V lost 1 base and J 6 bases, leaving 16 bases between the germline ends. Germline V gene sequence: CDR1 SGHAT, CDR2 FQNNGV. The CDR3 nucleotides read TGTGCCAGCAGCTTAGGGGCCCATTCTTGGGTCGAGCAGTACTTC. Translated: CASSLGAHSWVEQYF. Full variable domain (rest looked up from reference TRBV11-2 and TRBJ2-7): EAGVAQSPRYKIIEKRQSVAFWCNPISGHATLYWYQQILGQGPKLLIQFQNNGVVDDSQLPKDRFSAERLKGVDSTLKIQPAKLEDSAVYLCASSLGAHSWVEQYFGPGTRLTVT.

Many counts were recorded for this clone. CDR3 sequence (DNA): TGTGCCAGCAGCCCAATCCGGGGGGAAGGGCCCTACGAGCAGTACTTC. Amino acids: CASSPIRGEGPYEQYF. The chain recombines TRBV11-1 with TRBJ2-7, with 7 bases that match TRBD2. Unmatched junction bases numbered 12, after V lost 5 bases and J lost 2 bases. The V gene's germline CDR1 is SGHAT and CDR2 FQDESV (reference sequence). CDR3 length: 16 amino acids. Together with reference TRBV11-1 and TRBJ2-7, the CDR3 gives the full variable domain: EAEVAQSPRYKITEKSQAVAFWCDPISGHATLYWYRQILGQGPELLVQFQDESVVDDSQLPKDRFSAERLKGVDSTLKIQPAELGDSAMYLCASSPIRGEGPYEQYFGPGTRLTVT.

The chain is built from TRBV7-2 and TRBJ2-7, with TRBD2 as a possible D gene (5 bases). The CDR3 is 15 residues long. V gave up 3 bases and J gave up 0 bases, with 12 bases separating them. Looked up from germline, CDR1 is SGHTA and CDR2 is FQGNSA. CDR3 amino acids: CASSFRPRGSYEQYF. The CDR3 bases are TGTGCCAGCAGCTTTAGACCCCGGGGCTCCTACGAGCAGTACTTC.

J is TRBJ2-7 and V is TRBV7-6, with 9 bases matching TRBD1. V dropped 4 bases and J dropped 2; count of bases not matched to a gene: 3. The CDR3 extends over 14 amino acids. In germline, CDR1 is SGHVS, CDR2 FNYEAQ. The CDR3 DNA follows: TGTGCCAGCAGCTCCGGACAGGGGCCCTACGAGCAGTACTTC. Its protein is CASSSGQGPYEQYF.

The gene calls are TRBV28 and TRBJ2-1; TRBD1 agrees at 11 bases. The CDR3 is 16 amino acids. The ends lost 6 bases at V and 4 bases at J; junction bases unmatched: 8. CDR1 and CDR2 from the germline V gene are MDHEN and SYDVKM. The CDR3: CASRGAGTGGYNEQFF. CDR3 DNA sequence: TGTGCCAGCAGAGGGGCCGGGACAGGGGGTTACAATGAGCAGTTCTTC.

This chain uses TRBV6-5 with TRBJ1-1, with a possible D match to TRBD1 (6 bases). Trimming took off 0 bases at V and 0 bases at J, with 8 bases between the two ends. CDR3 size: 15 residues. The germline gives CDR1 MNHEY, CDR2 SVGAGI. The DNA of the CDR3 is TGTGCCAGCAGTTACTCGGACAGATTGAACACTGAAGCTTTCTTT. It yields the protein CASSYSDRLNTEAFF.

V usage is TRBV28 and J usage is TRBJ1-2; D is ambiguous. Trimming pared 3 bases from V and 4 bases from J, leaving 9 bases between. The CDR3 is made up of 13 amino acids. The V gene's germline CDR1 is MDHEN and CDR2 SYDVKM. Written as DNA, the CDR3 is TGTGCCAGCAGTTTTGGGAGCTTCTATGGCTACACCTTC. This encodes CASSFGSFYGYTF.

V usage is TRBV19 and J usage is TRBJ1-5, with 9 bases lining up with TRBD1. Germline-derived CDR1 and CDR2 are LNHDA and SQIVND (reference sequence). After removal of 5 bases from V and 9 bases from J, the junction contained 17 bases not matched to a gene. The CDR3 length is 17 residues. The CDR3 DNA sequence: TGTGCCAGTAGTCCCCGCTTGGGACAGGGAGTCTTTCCGCCCCAGCATTTT. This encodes CASSPRLGQGVFPPQHF.

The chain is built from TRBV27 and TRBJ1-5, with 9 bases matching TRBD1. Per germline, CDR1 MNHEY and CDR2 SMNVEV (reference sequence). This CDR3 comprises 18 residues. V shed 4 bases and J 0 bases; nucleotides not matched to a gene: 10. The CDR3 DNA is TGTGCCAGCAGTTCAACCGGGACAGGGTTCTATAGCAATCAGCCCCAGCATTTT. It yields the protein CASSSTGTGFYSNQPQHF.